These 23 T cell receptor beta chains came from one sample sequenced in a study of blood T cell repertoires in COVID-19. Libraries were prepared by immunoSEQ multiplex PCR; TCRdb keeps only in-frame clonotypes and omits some of them. Counted here are tens of thousands of clones, about 81% occurring once; the ten biggest clones make up approximately 12%. The specimen was peripheral blood. The origin of the receptors is a human donor in a cohort sampled during active COVID-19.

This clone came up once. This chain joins TRBV20-1 and TRBJ1-2; D remains unclear. The CDR3 is 8 residues long. Germline loops: CDR1 DFQATT, CDR2 SNEGSKA (reference sequence). The CDR3 sequence: CRGVGYTF. The CDR3 nucleotides read TGCAGGGGCGTCGGCTACACCTTC.

This chain connects TRBV11-2 to TRBJ2-7, with TRBD2 identical over 8 bases. This CDR3 comprises 13 residues. CDR1 and CDR2 (germline): SGHAT, FQNNGV. The V gene end was trimmed by 5 bases and the J gene end by 7 bases; junction bases not matched to a gene: 7. DNA for the CDR3: TGTGCCAGCAGCCCCCCCCGGGGGGGGGAGCAGTACTTC. Protein: CASSPPRGGEQYF.

The J gene is TRBJ2-6, the V gene TRBV3-1 (or the pseudogene TRBV3-2), with 9 bases aligning to TRBD1. The ends lost 3 bases at V and 0 bases at J; junction bases unmatched: 9. Germline V gives CDR1 LGHDT, CDR2 YNNKEL (reference sequence). This CDR3 comprises 19 residues. The CDR3 DNA reads as TGTGCCAGCAGCCAGGTCCGGGACAGGGTCACCTCTGGGGCCAACGTCCTGACTTTC. Amino acid sequence: CASSQVRDRVTSGANVLTF.

The gene calls are TRBV4-2 and TRBJ2-3; D uncertain. V was trimmed by 4 bases and J by 5 bases, leaving 7 bases between them. The CDR3 runs to 12 residues. The germline V gene has CDR1 LGHNA and CDR2 YNFKEQ. In nucleotides, the CDR3 is TGTGCCAGCAGCCCCACCGGAGATACGCAGTATTTT. Residues: CASSPTGDTQYF.

The gene calls are TRBV7-2 and TRBJ1-1, with TRBD1 matching over 10 bases. The CDR3 extends over 15 amino acids. CDR1 SGHTA and CDR2 FQGNSA come from the germline V gene. Germline trimming cut 3 bases from V and 8 bases from J; bases unmatched to any gene: 9. The CDR3 sequence: CASSFRGPGQGEAFF. The CDR3 coding sequence is TGTGCCAGCAGCTTTAGGGGACCGGGACAGGGGGAAGCTTTCTTT.

The V call is TRBV30, the J call TRBJ1-6; possibly TRBD1 for D (6 bases). The germline V and J ends were trimmed by 4 bases and 7 bases, with 14 bases remaining between them. The germline V gene encodes CDR1 GTSNPN and CDR2 SVGIG (reference sequence). The CDR3 runs 14 residues. In DNA, the CDR3 is TGTGCCTGGACTGGACAGCCGGGGAATTCACCCCTCCACTTT. This encodes CAWTGQPGNSPLHF.

The V call is TRBV9, the J call TRBJ2-2; 8 bases map to TRBD2. Trimming at V came to 0 bases and at J to 0 bases, leaving 4 bases not matched to a gene. Germline V gene data show CDR1 as SGDLS and CDR2 as YYNGEE. The CDR3 loop spans 17 amino acids. CDR3: CASSVDISGTNTGELFF. DNA for the CDR3: TGTGCCAGCAGCGTAGATATTAGCGGGACGAACACCGGGGAGCTGTTTTTT.

The rearrangement uses TRBV9 and TRBJ2-3, with D perhaps TRBD1 (5 bases). Trimming cost V 0 bases and J 4 bases, with 12 bases left between them. Per germline, CDR1 SGDLS and CDR2 YYNGEE. The CDR3 extends over 15 amino acids. The CDR3 region is CASSVALTVADTQYF. CDR3 sequence (DNA): TGTGCCAGCAGCGTAGCTTTGACAGTCGCAGATACGCAGTATTTT.

V usage is TRBV20-1 and J usage is TRBJ1-6; D ambiguous. In germline, CDR1 is DFQATT, CDR2 SNEGSKA (reference sequence). The CDR3 loop spans 15 amino acids. Between the trimmed V and J ends, which lost 3 bases and 7 bases, there was a span of 16 bases. In nucleotides, the CDR3 is TGCAGTGCTAGTACCTGCATACAGAAAAATTCACCCCTCCACTTT. Translated, it gives CSASTCIQKNSPLHF.

This clone was detected only a few times. The V call is TRBV6-5, the J call TRBJ1-5; weak D call: TRBD1 (5 bases). Between the trimmed V and J ends, which lost 5 bases and 4 bases, there was a span of 12 bases. The CDR3 is 14 amino acids. CDR1 is MNHEY, CDR2 SVGAGI, per germline. The DNA of the CDR3 is TGTGCCAGCAGTCCCGACAGTCCGAATCAGCCCCAGCATTTT. Residues: CASSPDSPNQPQHF.

This chain uses TRBV6-2 or TRBV6-3 with TRBJ1-5; 8 nucleotides align to TRBD1. The CDR3 is 16 residues long. V lost 4 bases and J lost 1; bases outside the gene matches: 6. CDR1 MNHEY and CDR2 SVGEGT come from the germline V gene. This CDR3 is CASSWSGQGSNQPQHF. CDR3 nucleotide sequence: TGTGCCAGCAGTTGGAGTGGACAGGGAAGCAATCAGCCCCAGCATTTT.

The genes are TRBV19 and TRBJ2-7; a possible D gene is TRBD1 (5 bases). This CDR3 spans 14 amino acids. Germline CDR1 and CDR2: LNHDA and SQIVND (reference sequence). V dropped 5 bases and J dropped 2 bases, with 13 bases sitting between them. CDR3 loop: CASSFGAAAYEQYF. In nucleotides, the CDR3 is TGTGCCAGTAGTTTTGGGGCAGCCGCCTACGAGCAGTACTTC.

The chain has TRBV27 and TRBJ1-6, with a possible D match to TRBD1 (6 bases). The V gene's germline CDR1 is MNHEY and CDR2 SMNVEV (reference sequence). The CDR3 totals 20 residues. The V end lost 3 bases, the J end lost 0 bases, and 21 bases lay between the germline ends. CDR3 DNA sequence: TGTGCCAGCAGTTTGCTGGGGGGGGCCTTTAGGAGCTCCTATAATTCACCCCTCCACTTT. It specifies CASSLLGGAFRSSYNSPLHF.

The V call is TRBV9, the J call TRBJ2-7, with a weak D call TRBD2 (6 bases). Germline CDR1 and CDR2: SGDLS and YYNGEE. The ends were cut back, 6 bases at V and 2 bases at J, with 18 bases in the middle. The CDR3 covers 15 residues. This CDR3 is CASTPSGTGTYEQYF. The DNA for the CDR3 is TGTGCCAGCACCCCATCCGGGACTGGCACCTACGAGCAGTACTTC.

V usage is TRBV5-1 and J usage is TRBJ2-7; a weak D match, TRBD2 (6 bases). Trimming shortened V by 3 bases and J by 0 bases, and 19 bases separated the two germline ends. Per germline, CDR1 SGHRS and CDR2 YFSETQ. The CDR3 has 17 residues. The DNA for the CDR3 is TGCGCCAGCAGCTACCAACCGGTAGCGGAAAGCTCCTACGAGCAGTACTTC. It translates to CASSYQPVAESSYEQYF.

The V and J genes are TRBV20-1 and TRBJ1-1, with a possible D match to TRBD1 (6 bases). This CDR3 comprises 11 residues. Trimming removed 4 bases at V and 8 bases at J, with 11 bases between. Per the germline V gene, CDR1 is DFQATT and CDR2 is SNEGSKA (reference sequence). CDR3 nucleotide sequence: TGCAGTGCTATTGGGACACCAGAAGCTTTCTTT. This encodes CSAIGTPEAFF.

The chain uses TRBV3-1 (or the pseudogene TRBV3-2) and TRBJ2-3; 11 bases align to TRBD1. After removal of 5 bases from V and 3 bases from J, the junction contained 7 bases not matched to a gene. The V gene's germline CDR1 is LGHDT and CDR2 YNNKEL (reference sequence). The CDR3 runs to 16 residues. CDR3 protein: CASSSRTGGPTDTQYF. CDR3 nucleotides: TGTGCCAGCAGCTCCCGGACAGGGGGCCCAACAGATACGCAGTATTTT.

The chain combines TRBV13 with TRBJ2-7, with TRBD1 matching 11 bases. CDR1 and CDR2 from the germline V gene are PRHDT and FYEKMQ (reference sequence). The CDR3 has 12 residues. J gave up 4 bases and V 9 bases, and 2 bases lay outside the gene matches. The CDR3 DNA sequence: TGTGCCAGTGGGACAGGGGGGTACGAGCAGTACTTC. It translates to CASGTGGYEQYF.

The chain carries TRBV2 and TRBJ1-1; TRBD1 agrees at 8 bases. This CDR3 is built from 14 residues. Germline CDR1 SNHLY, CDR2 FYNNEI. Losses at the gene ends were 7 bases for V and 3 bases for J; bases not matched to a gene: 7. The CDR3 bases are TGTGCCAGCATCTCCGACAGGGGATACACTGAAGCTTTCTTT. Residues: CASISDRGYTEAFF.

This clone was observed once. The chain uses TRBV4-1 and TRBJ2-7; 10 bases align to TRBD2. V was pared by 0 bases and J by 3 bases, with 8 bases of the junction left unmatched. The length of the CDR3 is 17 residues. In germline, CDR1 is MGHRA, CDR2 YSYEKL. CDR3 coding DNA: TGCGCCAGCAGCCAAGATTTCCTAGCGGGAGTCTTCTACGAGCAGTACTTC. Protein product: CASSQDFLAGVFYEQYF.

The genes are TRBV19 and TRBJ2-7; 7 bases map to TRBD1. Germline V CDR1 and CDR2: LNHDA, SQIVND (reference sequence). V trimming: 1 base; J trimming: 6 bases; junction bases outside the gene matches: 6. This CDR3 is 14 amino acids long. The CDR3 nucleotides read TGTGCCAGTAGTATAGTGGGGACAGAGGGCGAGCAGTACTTC. Its protein is CASSIVGTEGEQYF.

In its sample, this clone was seen once. The gene calls are TRBV9 and TRBJ2-3; D uncertain. The CDR3 runs to 14 residues. Germline V gene sequence: CDR1 SGDLS, CDR2 YYNGEE. Trimming took off 4 bases at V and 3 bases at J, with 12 bases between the two ends. The CDR3 coding sequence is TGTGCCAGCAGCTCGCGTGACACAACAGATACGCAGTATTTT. Its translation: CASSSRDTTDTQYF.

The chain joins TRBV7-2 to TRBJ2-2; D might be TRBD1 (5 bases). The V gene lost 1 base and the J gene lost 7 bases, with 10 bases spanning the gap. Germline-derived CDR1 and CDR2 are SGHTA and FQGNSA. This CDR3 contains 14 residues. The CDR3 DNA sequence: TGTGCCAGCAGCTTAGAGGGGCGCGTCGGGGAGCTGTTTTTT. Its protein product is CASSLEGRVGELFF. The entire variable domain, with the rest obtained from reference TRBV7-2 and TRBJ2-2, is as follows: GAGVSQSPSNKVTEKGKDVELRCDPISGHTALYWYRQSLGQGLEFLIYFQGNSAPDKSGLPSDRFSAERTGGSVSTLTIQRTQQEDSAVYLCASSLEGRVGELFFGEGSRLTVL.